This TCR beta chain derives from a study of blood T cell repertoires in COVID-19. In germline, CDR1 is MDHEN, CDR2 SYDVKM. The V segment lost 1 base and the J segment 4 bases; nucleotides outside the gene matches: 6. The CDR3 length is 15 residues. Some clones are missing from TCRdb's copy, which holds only in-frame ones; the method was immunoSEQ multiplex PCR. The sample lists approximately 92,000 clones, around 83% occurring once. The sequence derives from a woman between 55 and 75 years old in a cohort sampled during active or convalescent COVID-19. Sample: peripheral blood. J is TRBJ2-5 and V is TRBV28; 7 nucleotides agree with TRBD2. Here the CDR3 DNA reads TGTGCCAGCAGTTTATCGTACGGGAGGTCAGAGACCCAGTACTTC. This codes for CASSLSYGRSETQYF. Filled out from reference TRBV28 and TRBJ2-5, the complete variable domain reads DVKVTQSSRYLVKRTGEKVFLECVQDMDHENMFWYRQDPGLGLRLIYFSYDVKMKEKGDIPEGYSVSREKKERFSLILESASTNQTSMYLCASSLSYGRSETQYFGPGTRLLVL.